A single sample gave rise to the 2 T cell receptor beta chains below, sequenced in a study of blood T cell repertoires in COVID-19 (dated by TCRdb to 2018 to 2020). Receptor amplification or capture employed the immunoSEQ multiplex PCR assay. TCRdb took this table from immuneACCESS and kept in-frame rearrangements with V and J called. Such tables lack part of the clones; where checked against another copy, unresolved V genes explain under half of the gap, and the rest is unexplained. The sample contains 95,000 to 150,000 clones, approximately 85% of them found a single time. The ten largest clonotypes hold about a sixth of the sample. The source material was peripheral blood. The receptor source for this set is a man aged 25 to 40 with COVID-19, enrolled during active disease.

The chain joins TRBV5-6 to TRBJ2-1, with D maybe TRBD2 (5 bases). V was cut by 5 bases and J by 0 bases, with 18 bases left in between. The V gene's germline CDR1 is SGHDT and CDR2 YYEEEE. CDR3 size: 17 residues. CDR3 sequence reads: CASRDTGRLSSYNEQFF. The CDR3 region has the DNA TGTGCCAGCAGGGATACTGGCAGACTAAGCTCCTACAATGAGCAGTTCTTC.

This chain uses TRBV11-3 with TRBJ2-1; 11 bases are shared with TRBD2. CDR3 size: 16 residues. Trimming took 5 bases from V and 12 from J; bases not matched to a gene: 15. Germline V CDR1 and CDR2: SGHNT, YENEEA. The CDR3 here is CASSGKGLAARRRQFF. CDR3 DNA sequence: TGTGCCAGCAGCGGAAAGGGACTAGCGGCCCGAAGGCGGCAGTTCTTC.